Each of the 32 T cell receptor beta chains below was sequenced from the same sample in a study of T-cell memory formation after mild COVID-19. TCRdb re-called the 5' RACE reads through MiXCR, storing one row per CDR3 protein. Of a few hundred thousand distinct CDR3 sequences listed, over 11% are singletons. The sample was PBMCs or a T cell subset sorted from them (not recorded which). The source is a man between 18 and 29 years old who had mild COVID-19 (a few samples of this study predate the infection). Cell type and time point are not known.

J is TRBJ1-1 and V is TRBV5-5; no firm D call. V was shortened by 2 bases and J by 5 bases, with 10 bases between the two germline ends. This CDR3 has 13 residues. Germline CDR1 is SGHKS and CDR2 is YYEKEE (reference sequence). CDR3 nucleotides: TGTGCCAGCAGCTTCCTGTCGTGGACTGAAGCTTTCTTT. Its translation: CASSFLSWTEAFF.

The table lists this clonotype with a few counts. The chain couples TRBV7-9 to TRBJ1-2; 9 bases map to TRBD1. The J segment lost 6 bases and the V segment lost 5 bases, leaving 4 bases of the junction unmatched. CDR1 is SEHNR, CDR2 FQNEAQ, per germline (reference sequence). This CDR3 is 13 amino acids long. The CDR3 here is CASSGNRGHGYTF. The CDR3 DNA sequence: TGTGCCAGCAGCGGAAACAGGGGGCATGGCTACACCTTC.

This clonotype was counted only a few times. This chain joins TRBV24-1 and TRBJ2-1, with 12 bases identical to TRBD1. Trimming cost V 5 bases and J 5 bases; bases outside gene matches: 6. Germline V gene lookup returns CDR1 KGHDR and CDR2 SFDVKD. This CDR3 spans 16 amino acids. The CDR3 sequence is CATSAGTGGLHNEQFF. CDR3 DNA sequence: TGTGCCACCAGTGCAGGGACAGGGGGCCTTCACAATGAGCAGTTCTTC.

The chain has TRBV24-1 and TRBJ2-2, with 8 bases fitting TRBD1. V was pared by 4 bases and J by 0 bases, with 3 bases of the junction left unmatched. The CDR3 has 16 amino acids. CDR1 is KGHDR and CDR2 is SFDVKD in the germline V gene. CDR3 in DNA: TGTGCCACCAGTGACTCGACAGGGGCGAACACCGGGGAGCTGTTTTTT. It translates to CATSDSTGANTGELFF.

The chain has TRBV6-2 or TRBV6-3 and TRBJ1-2; no firm D call. Trimming left V 3 bases short and J 2 bases short, with 10 bases between. From germline, CDR1 is MNHEY and CDR2 SVGEGT. CDR3 size: 14 residues. This CDR3 reads CASSYGIANYGYTF. The CDR3 DNA follows: TGTGCCAGCAGTTATGGAATCGCCAACTATGGCTACACCTTC.

J is TRBJ2-2 and V is TRBV5-1; 11 nucleotides align to TRBD2. CDR1 is SGHRS and CDR2 is YFSETQ in the germline V gene. The CDR3 totals 17 residues. V lost 4 bases and J lost 4; bases outside the gene matches: 9. CDR3 coding DNA: TGCGCCAGCAGCCCAAAGCCTAGCGGGGGGAGCACCGGGGAGCTGTTTTTT. Translated: CASSPKPSGGSTGELFF.

A few counts support this clonotype. The chain is built from TRBV2 and TRBJ2-5, with TRBD1 as a possible D gene (6 bases). CDR1 and CDR2 from the germline V gene are SNHLY and FYNNEI. Trimming removed 1 base at V and 3 bases at J, with 6 bases between. The length of the CDR3 is 13 residues. In nucleotides, the CDR3 is TGTGCCAGCAGTGAAGGGACAGAAGAGACCCAGTACTTC. Translated: CASSEGTEETQYF.

This chain connects TRBV7-2 to TRBJ2-2; tentatively, D is TRBD1 (5 bases). Looked up from germline, CDR1 is SGHTA and CDR2 is FQGNSA. V shed 0 bases and J shed 3 bases, with 14 bases lying between them. This CDR3 has 17 residues. CDR3 bases: TGTGCCAGCAGCTTAGCCTTCTTCATGGGGCACACCGGGGAGCTGTTTTTT. This codes for CASSLAFFMGHTGELFF. Using reference TRBV7-2 and TRBJ2-2 for the parts outside the CDR3, the full variable domain is GAGVSQSPSNKVTEKGKDVELRCDPISGHTALYWYRQSLGQGLEFLIYFQGNSAPDKSGLPSDRFSAERTGGSVSTLTIQRTQQEDSAVYLCASSLAFFMGHTGELFFGEGSRLTVL.

V and J are TRBV7-9 and TRBJ1-6; D may be TRBD1 (5 bases). CDR1 and CDR2 (germline): SEHNR, FQNEAQ (reference sequence). V lost 5 bases, J lost 9 bases, and 8 bases lay in between. The CDR3 has 12 residues. The CDR3 DNA is TGTGCCAGCAGCCGGGACGTTTCACCCCTCCACTTT. Encoded protein: CASSRDVSPLHF.

DNA for the CDR3: TGCAGTGCTAGAGGGGGCACGAGCTCCTATAATTCACCCCTCCACTTT. This sequence encodes CSARGGTSSYNSPLHF. The chain employs TRBV20-1 and TRBJ1-6; D perhaps matches TRBD1 (5 bases). The CDR3 has 16 amino acids. Trimming removed 1 base at V and 0 bases at J, with 10 bases between. Germline V lookup: CDR1 DFQATT, CDR2 SNEGSKA (reference sequence).

This rearrangement joins TRBV7-2 to TRBJ1-2, with D possibly being TRBD1 (6 bases). V was trimmed by 6 bases and J by 4 bases, leaving 15 bases between them. CDR1 SGHTA and CDR2 FQGNSA come from the germline V gene. This CDR3 comprises 14 residues. CDR3 in DNA: TGTGCCAGCAGGTCACCGGGGGGCGGCTATGGCTACACCTTC. It encodes CASRSPGGGYGYTF.

Many counts were recorded for this clonotype. The chain employs TRBV28 and TRBJ1-4, with 10 positions matching TRBD1. V lost 5 bases, J lost 7 bases, and 7 bases stayed unmatched. In germline, CDR1 is MDHEN, CDR2 SYDVKM. The CDR3 extends over 15 amino acids. The CDR3 protein is CASSTDRGLVEKLFF. The DNA of the CDR3 is TGTGCCAGCAGTACTGACAGGGGGCTGGTTGAAAAACTGTTTTTT.

This chain joins TRBV6-5 and TRBJ2-2; weak D call: TRBD2 (5 bases). This CDR3 contains 17 residues. CDR1 is MNHEY, CDR2 SVGAGI, per germline. V was cut by 2 bases and J by 0 bases, with 13 bases left in between. The DNA for the CDR3 is TGTGCCAGCAGTTACAGCGGCCCCCAAGCGAACACCGGGGAGCTGTTTTTT. It codes for CASSYSGPQANTGELFF.

This chain uses TRBV29-1 with TRBJ1-5; the D gene is possibly TRBD1 (6 bases). Germline V CDR1 and CDR2: SQVTM, ANQGSEA. Trimming cost V 3 bases and J 4 bases, with 10 bases left between them. The CDR3 runs to 13 residues. The CDR3, as DNA: TGCAGCGTTGACCCCGGACAGAATCAGCCCCAGCATTTT. It codes for CSVDPGQNQPQHF.

In its sample, this clonotype was seen a few times. V gene TRBV5-1 combines with J gene TRBJ2-2; either TRBD1 or TRBD2 may fit D (6 bases each). The CDR3 is 15 residues long. V lost 0 bases to trimming and J lost 4 bases, with 10 bases between them. Germline-derived CDR1 and CDR2 are SGHRS and YFSETQ. The CDR3 loop reads CASSLVGGTTGELFF. CDR3 in DNA: TGCGCCAGCAGCTTGGTCGGGGGCACCACCGGGGAGCTGTTTTTT.

This clonotype showed up just a few times. The chain has TRBV5-1 and TRBJ2-6, with D uncertain. The germline gives CDR1 SGHRS, CDR2 YFSETQ. The CDR3 has 15 residues. The ends were cut back, 4 bases at V and 0 bases at J, with 8 bases in the middle. The CDR3 loop is CASSPDPSGANVLTF. The DNA for the CDR3 is TGCGCCAGCAGCCCGGACCCCTCTGGGGCCAACGTCCTGACTTTC.

This clonotype was observed a few times. This chain uses TRBV6-2 or TRBV6-3 with TRBJ2-7; 13 positions agree with TRBD2. CDR1 is MNHEY and CDR2 is SVGEGT in the germline V gene. The CDR3 runs to 15 residues. The trim removed 7 bases at V and 5 bases at J, leaving 8 bases unmatched. CDR3: CASKSLAGGSNEQYV. The CDR3 nucleotides are TGTGCCAGCAAGTCACTAGCGGGGGGGAGCAACGAGCAGTACGTC.

In its sample, this clonotype was seen a few times. The V gene is TRBV3-1, the J gene TRBJ2-7, with 14 bases matching TRBD2. Trimming at V came to 2 bases and at J to 7 bases, leaving 10 bases not matched to a gene. From germline, CDR1 is LGHDT and CDR2 YNNKEL (reference sequence). The CDR3 has 17 amino acids. Here the CDR3 reads CASSQRLRLAGGQEQYF. The CDR3 DNA is TGTGCCAGCAGCCAACGTTTGAGACTAGCGGGGGGGCAAGAGCAGTACTTC.

The V gene is TRBV7-9, the J gene TRBJ2-7; tentative D call: TRBD2 (6 bases). The V end was cut by 0 bases, the J end by 0 bases, with 9 bases between. Germline loops: CDR1 SEHNR, CDR2 FQNEAQ (reference sequence). This CDR3 has 15 residues. As DNA, the CDR3 is TGTGCCAGCAGCTTAGCCGACGGGAGCTCCTACGAGCAGTACTTC. Its translation: CASSLADGSSYEQYF.

This clonotype was counted a few times. The V gene is TRBV7-2, the J gene TRBJ1-6; the D gene is possibly TRBD1 (5 bases). CDR1 and CDR2 (germline): SGHTA, FQGNSA. Trimming removed 2 bases at V and 9 bases at J, with 14 bases between. This CDR3 is built from 15 residues. DNA for the CDR3: TGTGCCAGCAGCTTACGGGGGGGTAGTGGTTCACCCCTCCACTTT. Protein sequence: CASSLRGGSGSPLHF.

This clonotype was detected ten times or more. The chain recombines TRBV5-1 with TRBJ2-6, with D possibly matching TRBD2 (5 bases). The CDR3 loop spans 15 amino acids. Trimming shortened V by 4 bases and J by 2 bases, and 10 bases separated the two germline ends. Germline V lookup: CDR1 SGHRS, CDR2 YFSETQ. CDR3 sequence: CASSPGGPGANVLTF. In DNA form, the CDR3 reads TGCGCCAGCAGCCCCGGCGGGCCTGGGGCCAACGTCCTGACTTTC.

The rearrangement links TRBV6-2 or TRBV6-3 to TRBJ2-1, with 10 bases identical to TRBD2. Germline CDR1 and CDR2: MNHEY and SVGEGT. The CDR3 contains 15 residues. The junction had 11 bases not matched to a gene; V was cut back by 6 bases and J by 9 bases. The CDR3 sequence: CASRVLAGVRSEQFF. DNA for the CDR3: TGTGCCAGCAGGGTTCTAGCGGGGGTACGGAGTGAGCAGTTCTTC.

This clonotype occurred a few times. This chain joins TRBV4-1 and TRBJ2-1, with a tentative D call TRBD1 (6 bases). Germline V gene sequence: CDR1 MGHRA, CDR2 YSYEKL. The V gene lost 4 bases and the J gene lost 7 bases, with 11 bases spanning the gap. This CDR3 region has 13 residues. The CDR3 spells CASSPPGVNEQFF. The CDR3 nucleotides are TGCGCCAGCAGCCCCCCAGGGGTGAATGAGCAGTTCTTC.

A few counts support this clonotype. As DNA, the CDR3 is TGTGCCAGCAGTTCGACGGGACAGGGGGGTGGACTGTTTTTT. Translating gives CASSSTGQGGGLFF. V and J are TRBV12-3 or TRBV12-4 and TRBJ1-4, with 11 nucleotides matching TRBD1. The CDR3 is 14 amino acids. V lost 4 bases to trimming and J lost 13 bases; unmatched junction nucleotides: 8.

This clonotype was seen at least ten times. The gene calls are TRBV4-2 and TRBJ2-5; 8 bases agree with TRBD1. CDR3 length: 16 residues. V lost 3 bases, J lost 5 bases, and 11 bases stayed unmatched. The V gene's germline CDR1 is LGHNA and CDR2 YNFKEQ. The CDR3 nucleotides are TGTGCCAGCAGCCACGGGGCCCAGGGGGCCTGGGAGACCCAGTACTTC. Its protein product is CASSHGAQGAWETQYF.

This clonotype came up a few times. The rearrangement joins TRBV7-9 to TRBJ1-2; D gene ambiguous. Germline V CDR1 and CDR2: SEHNR, FQNEAQ (reference sequence). V lost 0 bases to trimming and J lost 7 bases, with 15 bases between them. CDR3 length: 15 amino acids. The CDR3 sequence: CASSLAWAARRGYTF. The CDR3 DNA reads as TGTGCCAGCAGCTTAGCGTGGGCAGCCCGTCGTGGCTACACCTTC.

The V and J genes are TRBV15 and TRBJ2-4; D remains ambiguous. This CDR3 has 15 amino acids. Germline values: CDR1 LNHNV, CDR2 YYDKDF (reference sequence). Deletions cut 0 bases from V and 6 bases from J, with 12 bases between. Written as DNA, the CDR3 is TGTGCCACCAGCAGAGATCTCAGCATGTTAAACATTCAGTACTTC. This gives the protein CATSRDLSMLNIQYF. The variable domain in full, completed from reference TRBV15 and TRBJ2-4, reads DAMVIQNPRYQVTQFGKPVTLSCSQTLNHNVMYWYQQKSSQAPKLLFHYYDKDFNNEADTPDNFQSRRPNTSFCFLDIRSPGLGDTAMYLCATSRDLSMLNIQYFGAGTRLSVL.

This clonotype was seen a few times. The chain is built from TRBV5-1 and TRBJ2-2; no definite D call. From germline, CDR1 is SGHRS and CDR2 YFSETQ. The CDR3 is 13 residues long. V was cut by 2 bases and J by 3 bases, with 5 bases left in between. CDR3 sequence reads: CASSFVHTGELFF. The DNA for the CDR3 is TGCGCCAGCAGCTTTGTTCACACCGGGGAGCTGTTTTTT.

This clonotype was seen a handful of times. The chain couples TRBV9 to TRBJ2-7, with a weak D call TRBD1 (6 bases). Germline lookup yields CDR1 SGDLS and CDR2 YYNGEE. This CDR3 comprises 14 residues. With 1 base removed from V and 0 bases from J, the gap between germline ends came to 8 bases. DNA for the CDR3: TGTGCCAGCAGCGTAACAGGGAGCTCCTACGAGCAGTACTTC. Translation: CASSVTGSSYEQYF.

This clonotype was seen many times. The chain is built from TRBV7-2 and TRBJ2-1, with D possibly TRBD2 on 6 matching bases. V shed 5 bases and J shed 10 bases, with 21 bases lying between them. The CDR3 runs to 15 residues. Per the germline V gene, CDR1 is SGHTA and CDR2 is FQGNSA. CDR3 sequence reads: CASSRGLTVPWEQFF. The DNA of the CDR3 is TGTGCCAGCAGCCGGGGACTCACAGTCCCATGGGAGCAGTTCTTC. Variable domain in full (rest from reference TRBV7-2 and TRBJ2-1): GAGVSQSPSNKVTEKGKDVELRCDPISGHTALYWYRQSLGQGLEFLIYFQGNSAPDKSGLPSDRFSAERTGGSVSTLTIQRTQQEDSAVYLCASSRGLTVPWEQFFGPGTRLTVL.

The chain combines TRBV25-1 with TRBJ1-1, with D unresolved. Germline CDR1 and CDR2: MGHDK and SYGVNS. V was shortened by 9 bases and J by 4 bases, with 15 bases between the two germline ends. The CDR3 totals 13 residues. In nucleotides, the CDR3 is TGTGCCAGTCAGTTTGGGATGGGCACTGAAGCTTTCTTT. Its protein is CASQFGMGTEAFF.

This chain connects TRBV27 to TRBJ1-1; D possibly corresponds to TRBD1 (5 bases). Germline CDR1 is MNHEY and CDR2 is SMNVEV (reference sequence). The V and J ends lost 5 bases and 5 bases respectively, with 12 bases between them. This CDR3 comprises 13 residues. In nucleotides, the CDR3 is TGTGCCAGCAGTGAGGGGTTCAGAACTGAAGCTTTCTTT. Translation: CASSEGFRTEAFF.